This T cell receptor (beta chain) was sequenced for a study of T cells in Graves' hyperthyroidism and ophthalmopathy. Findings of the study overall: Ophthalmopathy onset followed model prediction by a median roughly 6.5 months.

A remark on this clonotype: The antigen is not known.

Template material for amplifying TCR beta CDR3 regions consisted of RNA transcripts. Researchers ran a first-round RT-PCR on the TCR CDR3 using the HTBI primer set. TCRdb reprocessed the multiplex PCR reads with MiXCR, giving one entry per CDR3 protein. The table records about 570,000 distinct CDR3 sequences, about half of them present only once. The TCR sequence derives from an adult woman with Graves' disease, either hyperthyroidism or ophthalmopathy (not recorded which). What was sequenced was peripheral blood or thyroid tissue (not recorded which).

The CDR3 DNA is TGCAGTGCTAGAATTGACAGGGTAACAGAGACCCAGTACTTC. This encodes CSARIDRVTETQYF. This chain links TRBV20-1 with TRBJ2-5, with 7 bases lining up with TRBD1. The ends lost 2 bases at V and 4 bases at J; junction bases unmatched: 7. The germline V gene encodes CDR1 DFQATT and CDR2 SNEGSKA (reference sequence). The CDR3 length is 14 residues.